This TCR beta chain originates from a study of shared clonotypes between healthy human individuals. Note on this clone: As yet, its antigen is unknown.

Looked up from germline, CDR1 is SEHNR and CDR2 is FQNEAQ (reference sequence). Between the trimmed V and J ends, which lost 5 bases and 14 bases, there was a span of 19 bases. The CDR3 length is 14 residues. Genomic DNA, for the unsorted samples, came from 80 million to 100 million PBMCs. Notes on the study in general: Tissues were not sampled, only blood, and their repertoires likely differ.

For unsorted PBMC, 300 ng DNA per replicate equaled 32,000 or so T cell genomes. This table comes from immunoSEQ multiplex PCR, and its TCRdb copy is limited to in-frame clones, with some not included. The sample records about 480,000 clones, about 79% being singletons. This chain connects TRBV7-9 to TRBJ2-6; D is undetermined. The sequenced sample consisted of PBMCs. The clonotype comes from a woman in her thirties or forties in good health. Some clones in this sample may be carry-over from other donors' samples. CDR3 protein: CASSPVASQSFLTF. Here the CDR3 DNA reads TGTGCCAGCAGCCCCGTGGCATCTCAATCTTTCCTGACTTTC.